The rows below give T cell receptor beta chains drawn from one sample of a study of glioma-infiltrating T cells after dendritic cell vaccination. Profiled with immunoSEQ multiplex PCR; TCRdb holds only in-frame clones, not every one. The sample holds 55,000 to 70,000 clones, approximately 78% seen once. This specimen was blood, taken before dendritic cell vaccination. The receptors were sampled from a human donor with glioblastoma. Both conserved end residues are trimmed from each CDR3. A D gene is named only where the DNA matches it firmly.

V gene,D gene,CDR3 protein
TRBV28,TRBD1,ASSSVGTGVGQY
TRBV5-8,TRBD2,ASSLGAGALNEQY
TRBV28,TRBD1,ASSLRRQGRDIQY
TRBV10-2,NA,ASSPESLNEKLF
TRBV27,NA,ASSATGPGNQPQH
TRBV28,NA,ASSSTAGARTEAF
TRBV10-3,TRBD1,AISELRTGDYGYT
TRBV5-1,TRBD2,ASSSGLAGTDEQF
TRBV9,TRBD1,ASSVSPDRVNEQF
TRBV10-3,NA,ATTTLNYGYT
TRBV2,NA,ASSVSRGADEQF
TRBV4-2,NA,ASSQEGGGAAGYGYT
TRBV10-2,TRBD2,ASSEVRGGADTQY
TRBV10-3,TRBD1,AISESDRGEGYT
TRBV10-3,TRBD2,AIGLAGGAYEQY
TRBV7-2,NA,ASSLSSGTQY
TRBV4-1,NA,ASSQDIGSIGNEQY
TRBV18,NA,ASSPWGTTSTDTQY